The text below deals with one T cell receptor (beta chain). What it binds is not known. The data were obtained in a study of cytomegalovirus exposure and HLA in healthy donors. Study outcomes and limitations: Available immune exposure information covered CMV serostatus only. In a later analysis, TCR beta V- and J-gene trimming was associated with a missense DCLRE1C variant. Later on, an analysis found that several of the most significant clusters appeared to be linked to common viral pathogens, which included parvovirus B19. The investigators catalogued some 160 TCR beta chains as cytomegalovirus-associated.

The PCR made use of 60 Vbeta and 13 Jbeta primers. Sequencing was performed with immunoSEQ multiplex PCR; in TCRdb, only in-frame clones are kept and a portion is missing. The sample yields 100,000 to 120,000 clones, less than 85% seen once. V lost 8 bases, J lost 5 bases, and 16 bases stayed unmatched. CDR3 length: 16 residues. Germline CDR1 is MNHEY and CDR2 is SMNVEV (reference sequence). The TCR originated in a man aged 30 to 45 in good health and CMV-seropositive. The sequencing sample was made of PBMCs. The rearrangement links TRBV27 to TRBJ2-7; 9 nucleotides agree with TRBD1. The CDR3 is CASRNRRDRDNDEQYF. The CDR3 coding sequence is TGTGCCAGCCGCAACCGCCGGGACAGGGATAATGACGAGCAGTACTTC.